This TCR beta chain was recorded in a study of response to subunit inactivated influenza vaccine (dated by TCRdb to the late 2010s). Study-wide context: The study used deep quantitative T cell receptor repertoire profiling to track responses to a trivalent subunit inactivated influenza vaccine.

Study-level results and caveats: According to the authors, only a limited number of new T cells may be recruited by each seasonal influenza vaccination.

As for this clonotype: Its antigen remains unidentified. No much larger clone exists at a distance of one base, and base qualities are not known.

V and J are trimmed by 1 base and 8 bases, and the gene matches miss 9 bases of the junction. CDR1 and CDR2 are drawn from the germline V gene (reference sequence): LGHDT, YNNKEL. The CDR3 has 16 amino acids, counting the end cysteine and phenylalanine. The CDR3 DNA has 48 bases and is translated from base 1. The library was produced with RT-PCR. The instrument given in TCRdb is Illumina HiSeq 2500. TCRdb redid the processing of the public reads, applying fastp at Q25 and MiXCR, and retained in-frame beta chains. Identical CDR3 protein sequences are pooled into one entry, listed with their most common genes and DNA. Present in this sample are more than 450,000 distinct CDR3 sequences, roughly 12% of which were seen just once. The top ten constitute approximately 10% of the sample.

The chain is assembled from TRBV3-1 and TRBJ2-1; the central 9 bases match TRBD2. The specimen was PBMCs from blood, collected on the day of vaccination. This clonotype was sampled from a man aged 50 to 59 who received an inactivated influenza vaccine. Donor details come from another sample of the same person, matched by shared clones. The sequenced DNA: TGTGCCAGCAGCCAAGCAGCGGGAGGAGGGGGTTATGAGCAGTTCTTC. This is translated as CASSQAAGGGGYEQFF.